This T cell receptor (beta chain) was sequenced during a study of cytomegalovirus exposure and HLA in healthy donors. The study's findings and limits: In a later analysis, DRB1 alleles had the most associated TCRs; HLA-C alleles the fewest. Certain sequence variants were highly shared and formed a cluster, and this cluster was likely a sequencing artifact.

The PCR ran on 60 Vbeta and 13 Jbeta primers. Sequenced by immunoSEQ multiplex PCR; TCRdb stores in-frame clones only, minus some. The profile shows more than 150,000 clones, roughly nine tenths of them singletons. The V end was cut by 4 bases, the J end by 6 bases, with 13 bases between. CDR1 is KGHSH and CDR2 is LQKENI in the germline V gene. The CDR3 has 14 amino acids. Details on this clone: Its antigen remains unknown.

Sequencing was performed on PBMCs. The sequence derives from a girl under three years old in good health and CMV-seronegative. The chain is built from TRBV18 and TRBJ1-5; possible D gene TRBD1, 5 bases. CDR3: CASSQGARGQPQHF. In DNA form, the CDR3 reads TGTGCCAGCTCACAAGGGGCGCGGGGTCAGCCCCAGCATTTT.